A single sample is the source of the 22 T cell receptor beta chains below, sequenced in a study of blood T cell repertoires in COVID-19. The repertoire was sequenced with immunoSEQ multiplex PCR; TCRdb's copy has only in-frame clones and lacks some. The table lists 250,000 to 350,000 clones, about four fifths of them singletons, with more than 1.1% in the top ten. What was sequenced was peripheral blood. The source of these receptors is a human donor with COVID-19, enrolled during active disease. The donor label of this sample is uncertain.

The genes are TRBV28 and TRBJ1-1; 9 nucleotides line up with TRBD1. CDR1 is MDHEN, CDR2 SYDVKM, per germline. The CDR3 has 15 residues. V trimming: 11 bases; J trimming: 1 base; junction bases outside the gene matches: 11. CDR3 residues: CAAGTGTLGNTEAFF. The CDR3 nucleotides are TGTGCCGCAGGGACAGGGACTTTGGGGAACACTGAAGCTTTCTTT.

The chain has TRBV28 and TRBJ1-5, with TRBD1 identical over 9 bases. CDR1 and CDR2 (germline): MDHEN, SYDVKM. V shed 0 bases, J shed 6 bases, and the junction held 6 bases outside the gene matches. This CDR3 has 16 residues. The CDR3 bases are TGTGCCAGCAGTTTATGGGAGGGACAGGGAGGTCAGCCCCAGCATTTT. It specifies CASSLWEGQGGQPQHF.

This rearrangement joins TRBV7-2 to TRBJ2-7; tentatively, D is TRBD1 (5 bases). In germline, CDR1 is SGHTA, CDR2 FQGNSA. This CDR3 spans 14 amino acids. Trimming took 0 bases from V and 5 from J, leaving 11 bases between them. This CDR3 is CASSLAWQGDEQYF. The DNA for the CDR3 is TGTGCCAGCAGCTTAGCTTGGCAAGGGGACGAGCAGTACTTC.

The chain has TRBV18 and TRBJ2-5; D unresolved. V was shortened by 0 bases and J by 2 bases, with 4 bases between the two germline ends. This CDR3 region has 13 residues. Germline CDR1 and CDR2: KGHSH and LQKENI. The CDR3 DNA reads as TGTGCCAGCTCACCACCCGAGCAAGAGACCCAGTACTTC. Its translation: CASSPPEQETQYF.

The chain is built from TRBV6-5 and TRBJ2-7, with D maybe TRBD1 (6 bases). The V gene lost 5 bases and the J gene lost 2 bases, with 10 bases spanning the gap. Germline V gives CDR1 MNHEY, CDR2 SVGAGI. This CDR3 has 13 amino acids. The CDR3, as DNA: TGTGCCAGCAGTCGTGACAGGACCTACGAGCAGTACTTC. Its translation is CASSRDRTYEQYF.

The table lists this clone with a few counts. The V call is TRBV27, the J call TRBJ1-5, with 8 bases that match TRBD1. CDR3 length equals 13 residues. Germline V gene lookup returns CDR1 MNHEY and CDR2 SMNVEV (reference sequence). V gave up 0 bases and J gave up 14 bases; unmatched junction bases: 6. The CDR3 region has the DNA TGTGCCAGCAGTTTATCTTCCGGGACAGGAAAGCATTTT. Its protein is CASSLSSGTGKHF.

In this sample, this clone turned up many times. The CDR3 loop is CASSRISSSTGELFF. CDR3 coding DNA: TGTGCCAGCAGCCGCATAAGCTCCTCCACCGGGGAGCTGTTTTTT. The chain recombines TRBV7-9 with TRBJ2-2; D call uncertain. The CDR3 has 15 amino acids. Germline V CDR1 and CDR2: SEHNR, FQNEAQ (reference sequence). Between the trimmed V and J ends, which lost 5 bases and 4 bases, there was a span of 14 bases.

The V call is TRBV28, the J call TRBJ2-3, with 10 bases fitting TRBD1. This CDR3 has 14 amino acids. The V segment lost 2 bases and the J segment 7 bases; nucleotides outside the gene matches: 3. Germline V gene lookup returns CDR1 MDHEN and CDR2 SYDVKM. CDR3 in DNA: TGTGCCAGCAGTTTAGACAGGGGGCGCAATACGCAGTATTTT. Translating gives CASSLDRGRNTQYF.

This clone was seen a single time. This sequence joins TRBV9 and TRBJ1-1; no reliable D call. Germline V gives CDR1 SGDLS, CDR2 YYNGEE. Trimming pared 0 bases from V and 5 bases from J, leaving 14 bases between. The CDR3 extends over 15 amino acids. The CDR3 reads CASSVGMGRETEAFF. The CDR3 DNA follows: TGTGCCAGCAGCGTAGGTATGGGAAGGGAGACTGAAGCTTTCTTT.

This rearrangement joins TRBV28 to TRBJ1-5, with D perhaps matching TRBD1 (6 bases). The CDR3 spans 18 residues. CDR1 and CDR2 from the germline V gene are MDHEN and SYDVKM. Trimming stripped 7 bases from V and 4 bases from J, with 26 bases between. CDR3 bases: TGTGCCAGCATAGGACAGCGGGGAGTATTGTACCCGAATCAGCCCCAGCATTTT. Translating gives CASIGQRGVLYPNQPQHF.

J is TRBJ2-7 and V is TRBV7-6, with 8 bases aligning to TRBD1. Per the germline V gene, CDR1 is SGHVS and CDR2 is FNYEAQ. The CDR3 consists of 15 residues. The V gene end was trimmed by 3 bases and the J gene end by 6 bases; junction bases not matched to a gene: 10. CDR3 sequence: CASSFGVTTGGEQYF. CDR3 bases: TGTGCCAGCAGCTTTGGAGTAACTACAGGGGGCGAGCAGTACTTC.

The chain joins TRBV5-4 to TRBJ2-7; TRBD2 agrees at 8 bases. The CDR3 is 18 residues long. Per germline, CDR1 SGHNT and CDR2 YYREEE (reference sequence). The junction had 15 bases not matched to a gene; V was cut back by 2 bases and J by 2 bases. The CDR3 sequence is CASSLTFGLAGSTYEQYF. The CDR3 region has the DNA TGTGCCAGCAGCTTAACATTTGGTCTAGCGGGTTCAACCTACGAGCAGTACTTC.

The chain recombines TRBV6-4 with TRBJ2-7; D unresolved. This CDR3 is built from 13 residues. V was trimmed by 4 bases and J by 6 bases, leaving 13 bases between them. CDR1 is MRHNA and CDR2 is SNTAGT in the germline V gene. This CDR3 is CASSGSNGGEQYF. The DNA for the CDR3 is TGTGCCAGCAGTGGTTCCAACGGCGGCGAGCAGTACTTC.

The J gene is TRBJ2-5, the V gene TRBV12-5; D might be TRBD1 (6 bases). The V gene's germline CDR1 is LGHNT and CDR2 FRNRAP. V was trimmed by 3 bases and J by 7 bases, leaving 18 bases between them. The CDR3 contains 15 residues. Here the CDR3 reads CASGFGTWGRGTQYF. CDR3 DNA sequence: TGTGCTAGTGGTTTCGGTACTTGGGGCAGGGGGACCCAGTACTTC. Variable domain in full (rest from reference TRBV12-5 and TRBJ2-5): DARVTQTPRHKVTEMGQEVTMRCQPILGHNTVFWYRQTMMQGLELLAYFRNRAPLDDSGMPKDRFSAEMPDATLATLKIQPSEPRDSAVYFCASGFGTWGRGTQYFGPGTRLLVL.

The V gene is TRBV2, the J gene TRBJ1-3; D gene uncertain. Germline assignment: CDR1 SNHLY and CDR2 FYNNEI. V was cut by 4 bases and J by 2 bases, with 9 bases left in between. This CDR3 is 14 amino acids long. This CDR3 is CASSVSFPGNTIYF. The CDR3 DNA follows: TGTGCCAGCAGTGTTTCCTTTCCTGGAAACACCATATATTTT.

The chain is built from TRBV14 and TRBJ1-4, with 9 positions matching TRBD1. This CDR3 spans 15 amino acids. Germline loops: CDR1 SGHDN, CDR2 FVKESK. The V gene end was trimmed by 2 bases and the J gene end by 8 bases; junction bases not matched to a gene: 6. CDR3 protein: CASSQIQGAGEKLFF. CDR3 in DNA: TGTGCCAGCAGCCAAATACAGGGGGCGGGCGAAAAACTGTTTTTT. The full variable domain, rest sourced from reference TRBV14 and TRBJ1-4, is EAGVTQFPSHSVIEKGQTVTLRCDPISGHDNLYWYRRVMGKEIKFLLHFVKESKQDESGMPNNRFLAERTGGTYSTLKVQPAELEDSGVYFCASSQIQGAGEKLFFGSGTQLSVL.

The chain has TRBV5-1 and TRBJ2-5; possible D gene TRBD2, 6 bases. V lost 4 bases to trimming and J lost 2 bases, with 12 bases between them. Per the germline V gene, CDR1 is SGHRS and CDR2 is YFSETQ. The CDR3 is 14 residues long. In DNA, the CDR3 is TGCGCCAGCAGCCCATCGACTAGTCAAGAGACCCAGTACTTC. It translates to CASSPSTSQETQYF.

The chain carries TRBV3-1 (or the pseudogene TRBV3-2) and TRBJ2-3; D call uncertain. Trimming stripped 4 bases from V and 0 bases from J, with 8 bases between. The V gene's germline CDR1 is LGHDT and CDR2 YNNKEL (reference sequence). The CDR3 has 14 amino acids. The CDR3 sequence is CASSLTSSTDTQYF. In DNA, the CDR3 is TGTGCCAGCAGCCTTACTTCCAGCACAGATACGCAGTATTTT.

The V call is TRBV30, the J call TRBJ2-2, with TRBD1 identical over 9 bases. Looked up from germline, CDR1 is GTSNPN and CDR2 is SVGIG (reference sequence). The CDR3 is 14 amino acids. After removal of 7 bases from V and 7 bases from J, the junction contained 10 bases not matched to a gene. The DNA of the CDR3 is TGTGCCTATCTTCGGGACAGGGTTTTCGGGGAGCTGTTTTTT. This codes for CAYLRDRVFGELFF.

This chain connects TRBV6-4 to TRBJ2-1, with 8 bases aligning to TRBD2. CDR3 length equals 16 residues. CDR1 and CDR2 from the germline V gene are MRHNA and SNTAGT. V lost 3 bases, J lost 4 bases, and 8 bases stayed unmatched. The CDR3 DNA sequence: TGTGCCAGCAGTGATTATGGGGTAGCGGGATACAATGAGCAGTTCTTC. It is translated as CASSDYGVAGYNEQFF.

This chain links TRBV30 with TRBJ1-6; D is unclear. Between the trimmed V and J ends, which lost 5 bases and 7 bases, there was a span of 6 bases. The CDR3 loop spans 11 amino acids. Germline V gene lookup returns CDR1 GTSNPN and CDR2 SVGIG (reference sequence). The chain's CDR3 is CAWQNNSPLHF. The DNA of the CDR3 is TGTGCCTGGCAGAACAATTCACCCCTCCACTTT.

The chain uses TRBV4-1 and TRBJ2-5; D is perhaps TRBD2 (6 bases). V lost 0 bases to trimming and J lost 4 bases, with 12 bases between them. Germline V gives CDR1 MGHRA, CDR2 YSYEKL. The CDR3 is 15 amino acids. Written as DNA, the CDR3 is TGCGCCAGCAGCCAAGATGGAAGGGGAGGAGAGACCCAGTACTTC. Translating gives CASSQDGRGGETQYF.